This T cell receptor (beta chain) was documented in a study of blood T cell repertoires in COVID-19. Background on the study: Samples taken during acute and convalescent COVID-19 were collected in the United States, Italy and Spain. PBMCs, B-cell-depleted T cells, or T cells provided the cDNA or gDNA that made up the material.

Seattle researchers signed up patients amid active infection and tracked them longitudinally. As handled by the study authors: Cell counts per sample came from amplifying reference gene primers. Sequencing was performed with immunoSEQ multiplex PCR; in TCRdb, only in-frame clones are kept and a portion is missing. That table furnishes V, J and clone size, whereas the DNA furnished D and trimming. The table has about 160,000 clones, 75% to 90% seen once. CDR1 and CDR2 from the germline V gene are MNHEY and SMNVEV (reference sequence). This CDR3 contains 12 residues. The V gene end was trimmed by 9 bases and the J gene end by 6 bases; junction bases not matched to a gene: 4.

The clonotype originates from a man in his late teens or twenties with COVID-19, enrolled during active disease. The chain links TRBV27 to TRBJ2-1; the match to TRBD2 covers 8 bases. The sequencing input was peripheral blood. The DNA for the CDR3 is TGTGCCAGGCGGGAGGTCTGCAATGAGCAGTTCTTC. It is translated as CARREVCNEQFF.